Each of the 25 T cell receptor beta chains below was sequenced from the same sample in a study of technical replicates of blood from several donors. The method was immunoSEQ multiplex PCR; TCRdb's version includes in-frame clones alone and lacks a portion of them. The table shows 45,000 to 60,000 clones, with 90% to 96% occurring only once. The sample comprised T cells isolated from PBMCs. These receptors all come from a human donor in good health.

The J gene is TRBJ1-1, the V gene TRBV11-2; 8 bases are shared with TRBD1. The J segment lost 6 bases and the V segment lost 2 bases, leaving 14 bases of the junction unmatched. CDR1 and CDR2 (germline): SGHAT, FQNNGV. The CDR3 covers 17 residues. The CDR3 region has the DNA TGTGCCAGCAGCTTAAACCCACTATGGACAGGGAATTCTGAAGCTTTCTTT. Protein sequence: CASSLNPLWTGNSEAFF.

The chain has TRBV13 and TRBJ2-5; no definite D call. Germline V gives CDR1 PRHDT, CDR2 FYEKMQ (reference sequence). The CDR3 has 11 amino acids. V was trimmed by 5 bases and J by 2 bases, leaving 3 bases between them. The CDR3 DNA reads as TGTGCCAGCAGCATACAAGAGACCCAGTACTTC. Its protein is CASSIQETQYF.

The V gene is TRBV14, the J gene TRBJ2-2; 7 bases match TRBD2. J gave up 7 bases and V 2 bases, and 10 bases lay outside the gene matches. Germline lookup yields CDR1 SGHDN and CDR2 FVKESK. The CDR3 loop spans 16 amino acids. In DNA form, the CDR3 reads TGTGCCAGCAGCCAAATTTGGCGGGAGTTGGGCGGGGAGCTGTTTTTT. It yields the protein CASSQIWRELGGELFF.

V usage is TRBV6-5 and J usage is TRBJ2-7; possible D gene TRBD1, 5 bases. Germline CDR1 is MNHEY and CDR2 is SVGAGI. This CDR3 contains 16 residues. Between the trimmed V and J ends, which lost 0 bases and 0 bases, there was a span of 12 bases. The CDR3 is CASSYSGQVVSYEQYF. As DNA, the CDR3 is TGTGCCAGCAGTTACTCAGGACAAGTGGTCTCCTACGAGCAGTACTTC.

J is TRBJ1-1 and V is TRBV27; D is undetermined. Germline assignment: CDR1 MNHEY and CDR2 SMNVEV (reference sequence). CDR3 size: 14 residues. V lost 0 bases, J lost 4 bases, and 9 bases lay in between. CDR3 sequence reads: CASSLSRSSTEAFF. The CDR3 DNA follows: TGTGCCAGCAGTTTATCTCGTTCGAGCACTGAAGCTTTCTTT.

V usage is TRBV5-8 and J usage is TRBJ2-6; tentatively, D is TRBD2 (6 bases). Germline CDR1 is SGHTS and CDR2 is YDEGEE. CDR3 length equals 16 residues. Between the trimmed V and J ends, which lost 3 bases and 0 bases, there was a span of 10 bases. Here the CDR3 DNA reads TGTGCCAGCAGCTCGGGGGTGTACTCTGGGGCCAACGTCCTGACTTTC. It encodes CASSSGVYSGANVLTF. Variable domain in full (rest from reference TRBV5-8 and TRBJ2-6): EAGVTQSPTHLIKTRGQQATLRCSPISGHTSVYWYQQALGLGLQFLLWYDEGEERNRGNFPPRFSGRQFPNYSSELNVNALELEDSALYLCASSSGVYSGANVLTFGAGSRLTVL.

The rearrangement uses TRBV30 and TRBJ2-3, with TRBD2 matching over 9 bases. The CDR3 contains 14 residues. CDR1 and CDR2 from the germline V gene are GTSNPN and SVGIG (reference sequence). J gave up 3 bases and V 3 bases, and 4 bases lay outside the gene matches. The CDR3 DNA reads TGTGCCTGGAGAAATCTAGCGGGAACAGATACGCAGTATTTT. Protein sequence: CAWRNLAGTDTQYF.

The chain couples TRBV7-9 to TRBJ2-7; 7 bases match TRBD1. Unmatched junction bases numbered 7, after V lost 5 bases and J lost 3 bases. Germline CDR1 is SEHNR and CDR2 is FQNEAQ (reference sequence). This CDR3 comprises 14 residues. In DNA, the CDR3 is TGTGCCAGCAGCAGCACAGGGGTAGTCTACGAGCAGTACTTC. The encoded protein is CASSSTGVVYEQYF.

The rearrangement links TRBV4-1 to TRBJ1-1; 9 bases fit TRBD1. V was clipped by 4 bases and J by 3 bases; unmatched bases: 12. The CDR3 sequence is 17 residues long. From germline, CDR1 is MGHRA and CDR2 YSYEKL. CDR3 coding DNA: TGCGCCAGCAGCCTATCCGGGACAGGGTTTTTGTACACTGAAGCTTTCTTT. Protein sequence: CASSLSGTGFLYTEAFF.

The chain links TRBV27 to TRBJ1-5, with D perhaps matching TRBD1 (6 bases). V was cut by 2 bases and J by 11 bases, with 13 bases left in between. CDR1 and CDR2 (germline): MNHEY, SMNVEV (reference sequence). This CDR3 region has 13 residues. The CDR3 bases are TGTGCCAGCAGTTTAGGCCTACAGGGAACCCAGCATTTT. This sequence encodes CASSLGLQGTQHF.

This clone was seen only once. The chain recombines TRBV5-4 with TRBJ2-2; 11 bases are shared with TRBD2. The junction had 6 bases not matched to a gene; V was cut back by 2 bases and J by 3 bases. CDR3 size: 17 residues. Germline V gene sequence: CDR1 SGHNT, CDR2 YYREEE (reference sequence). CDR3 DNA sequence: TGTGCCAGCAGCTTAACTAGCGGGAGACCCTACACCGGGGAGCTGTTTTTT. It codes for CASSLTSGRPYTGELFF.

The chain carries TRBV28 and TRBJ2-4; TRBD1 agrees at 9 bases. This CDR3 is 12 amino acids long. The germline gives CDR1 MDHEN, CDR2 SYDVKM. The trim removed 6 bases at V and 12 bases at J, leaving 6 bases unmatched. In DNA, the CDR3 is TGTGCCAGCAGGCGGGACAGGGCCCCTCAGTACTTC. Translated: CASRRDRAPQYF.

The CDR3 nucleotides are TGTGCCAGCTCACCACCGGGCACTAGATCTGAGACCCAGTACTTC. Its protein is CASSPPGTRSETQYF. J is TRBJ2-5 and V is TRBV18, with TRBD2 as a possible D gene (5 bases). This CDR3 is built from 15 residues. Germline V CDR1 and CDR2: KGHSH, LQKENI. Trimming pared 0 bases from V and 5 bases from J, leaving 13 bases between.

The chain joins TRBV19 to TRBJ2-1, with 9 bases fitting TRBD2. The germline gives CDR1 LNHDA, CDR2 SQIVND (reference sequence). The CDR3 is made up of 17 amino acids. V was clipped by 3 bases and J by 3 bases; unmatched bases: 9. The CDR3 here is CASSMEAGGLYYNEQFF. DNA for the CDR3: TGTGCCAGTAGTATGGAAGCGGGGGGTCTTTACTACAATGAGCAGTTCTTC.

CDR3 amino acids: CAGGGAGELTASDTQYF. CDR3 in DNA: TGTGCCGGAGGGGGGGCGGGAGAGTTAACTGCCTCAGATACGCAGTATTTT. The genes are TRBV2 and TRBJ2-3; tentatively, D is TRBD2 (7 bases). This CDR3 has 17 amino acids. Germline V CDR1 and CDR2: SNHLY, FYNNEI. Trimming pared 11 bases from V and 4 bases from J, leaving 28 bases between.

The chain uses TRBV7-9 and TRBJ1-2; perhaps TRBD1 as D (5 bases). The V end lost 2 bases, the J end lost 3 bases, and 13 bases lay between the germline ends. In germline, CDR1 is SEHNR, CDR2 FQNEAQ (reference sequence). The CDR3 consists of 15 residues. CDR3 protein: CASSLRQSFDYGYTF. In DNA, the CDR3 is TGTGCCAGCAGCTTAAGACAGAGCTTCGACTATGGCTACACCTTC.

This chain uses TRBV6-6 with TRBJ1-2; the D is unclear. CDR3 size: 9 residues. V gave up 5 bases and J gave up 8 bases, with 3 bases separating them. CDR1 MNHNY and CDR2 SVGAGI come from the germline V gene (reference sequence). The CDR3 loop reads CASSAGYTF. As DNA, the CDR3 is TGTGCCAGCAGTGCGGGCTACACCTTC.

The CDR3 region is CASSDKGVATNTGELFF. CDR3 nucleotide sequence: TGCGCCAGCAGTGATAAGGGGGTAGCCACGAACACCGGGGAGCTGTTTTTT. The V gene is TRBV10-1, the J gene TRBJ2-2, with D perhaps TRBD1 (6 bases). Trimming removed 3 bases from V and 0 bases from J, with 14 bases in between. The CDR3 is 17 residues long. From germline, CDR1 is WNHNN and CDR2 SYGVQD (reference sequence).

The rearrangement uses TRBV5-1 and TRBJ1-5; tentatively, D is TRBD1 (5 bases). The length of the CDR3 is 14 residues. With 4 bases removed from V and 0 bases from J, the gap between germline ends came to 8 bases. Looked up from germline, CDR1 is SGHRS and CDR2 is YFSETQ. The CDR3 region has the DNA TGCGCCAGCAGCCTGGACATTAGCAATCAGCCCCAGCATTTT. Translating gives CASSLDISNQPQHF. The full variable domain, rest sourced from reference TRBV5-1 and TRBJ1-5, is KAGVTQTPRYLIKTRGQQVTLSCSPISGHRSVSWYQQTPGQGLQFLFEYFSETQRNKGNFPGRFSGRQFSNSRSEMNVSTLELGDSALYLCASSLDISNQPQHFGDGTRLSIL.

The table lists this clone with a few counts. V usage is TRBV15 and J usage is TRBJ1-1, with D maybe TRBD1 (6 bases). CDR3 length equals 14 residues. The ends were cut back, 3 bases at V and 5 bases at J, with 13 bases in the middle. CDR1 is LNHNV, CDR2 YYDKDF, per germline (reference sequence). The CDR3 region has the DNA TGTGCCACCAGCAGGGGCACAGGGAGTACTGAAGCTTTCTTT. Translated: CATSRGTGSTEAFF. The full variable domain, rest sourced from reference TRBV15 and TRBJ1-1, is DAMVIQNPRYQVTQFGKPVTLSCSQTLNHNVMYWYQQKSSQAPKLLFHYYDKDFNNEADTPDNFQSRRPNTSFCFLDIRSPGLGDTAMYLCATSRGTGSTEAFFGQGTRLTVV.

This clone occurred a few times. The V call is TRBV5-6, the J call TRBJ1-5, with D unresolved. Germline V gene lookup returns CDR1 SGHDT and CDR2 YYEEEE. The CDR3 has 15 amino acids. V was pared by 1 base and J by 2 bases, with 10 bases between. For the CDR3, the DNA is TGTGCCAGCAGCTTGTTCGGGATGGGCAATCAGCCCCAGCATTTT. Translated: CASSLFGMGNQPQHF.

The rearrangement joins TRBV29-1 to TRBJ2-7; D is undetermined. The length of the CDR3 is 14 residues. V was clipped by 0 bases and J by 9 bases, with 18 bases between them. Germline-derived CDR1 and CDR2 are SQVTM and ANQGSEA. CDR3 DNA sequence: TGCAGCGTTGAAGATCGTCAGAACCCCCCTTCGCAGTACTTC. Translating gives CSVEDRQNPPSQYF.

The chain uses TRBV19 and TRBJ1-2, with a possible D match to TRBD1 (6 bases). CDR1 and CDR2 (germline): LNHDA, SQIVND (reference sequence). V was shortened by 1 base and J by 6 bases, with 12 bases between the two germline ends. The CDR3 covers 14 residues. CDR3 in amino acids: CASSIGRGDDGYTF. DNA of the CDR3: TGTGCCAGTAGTATAGGCAGGGGAGACGATGGCTACACCTTC.

The CDR3 nucleotides read TGTGCCAGTAGTATAGGAGATAGCGGGAGACCCACGAGAGAGCAGTACTTC. Protein: CASSIGDSGRPTREQYF. The V gene is TRBV19, the J gene TRBJ2-7; 9 bases map to TRBD2. The germline V gene has CDR1 LNHDA and CDR2 SQIVND (reference sequence). The junction had 14 bases not matched to a gene; V was cut back by 1 base and J by 7 bases. This CDR3 region has 17 residues. Full variable domain (outside the CDR3, taken from reference TRBV19 and TRBJ2-7): DGGITQSPKYLFRKEGQNVTLSCEQNLNHDAMYWYRQDPGQGLRLIYYSQIVNDFQKGDIAEGYSVSREKKESFPLTVTSAQKNPTAFYLCASSIGDSGRPTREQYFGPGTRLTVT.

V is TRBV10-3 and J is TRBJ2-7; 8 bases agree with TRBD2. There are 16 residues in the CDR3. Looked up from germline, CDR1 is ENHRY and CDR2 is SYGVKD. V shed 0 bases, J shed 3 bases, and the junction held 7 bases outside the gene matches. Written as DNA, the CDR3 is TGTGCCATCAGTGAGTCGGGAGCGGGAGTTCTCTACGAGCAGTACTTC. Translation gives CAISESGAGVLYEQYF.